A selection of T cell receptor beta chains follows, all from one sample in a study of OX40 agonist ivuxolimab in advanced cancers. Method: immunoSEQ multiplex PCR; TCRdb's copy keeps in-frame clones and lacks some. This sample has tens of thousands of clones, with 88% found just once. Specimen: CD4+ or CD8+ T cells sorted from blood, collected in a trial of the OX40 agonist ivuxolimab. The receptors come from an adult with an advanced solid tumor such as melanoma, head and neck, liver or kidney cancer. CDR3s include the opening cysteine and the closing phenylalanine or tryptophan. The D gene is left open where the match is weak. Rows give clone size only sometimes, using once, few, many, or a class for an expanded clone.

CDR3 length | D gene | clone size | J gene | V gene | CDR3 DNA | CDR3 protein
14 | - | - | TRBJ1-1 | TRBV5-1 | TGCGCCAGCAGCTTGGTTCAGGGGATCACTGAAGCTTTCTTT | CASSLVQGITEAFF
15 | - | - | TRBJ2-7 | TRBV4-1 | TGCGCCAGCAGCCCACGGGACACGGACTTGAGGGAGCAGTACTTC | CASSPRDTDLREQYF
20 | TRBD2 | - | TRBJ2-1 | TRBV19 | TGTGCCAGTAGGGGAAGTGCCGGGACTAGCGGGAGGGCCAGAGGTAATGAGCAGTTCTTC | CASRGSAGTSGRARGNEQFF
15 | TRBD1 | - | TRBJ1-4 | TRBV5-4 | TGTGCCAGCAGTCGGGACAGTTCAACTAATGAAAAACTGTTTTTT | CASSRDSSTNEKLFF
13 | - | - | TRBJ1-2 | TRBV28 | TGTGCCAGCAGTTTAGGGTCAGCCTATGGCTACACCTTC | CASSLGSAYGYTF
16 | TRBD2 | - | TRBJ2-7 | TRBV27 | TGTGCCAGCAGTACGCTAGCGGGAGGGACGGACTACGAGCAGTACTTC | CASSTLAGGTDYEQYF
16 | - | - | TRBJ1-1 | TRBV5-4 | TGTGCCAGCAGCTTGGGAGCGAAGGTCATGAACACTGAAGCTTTCTTT | CASSLGAKVMNTEAFF
16 | - | - | TRBJ1-2 | TRBV4-2 | TGTGCCAGCAGCCAAGACGACAGTATCACTGGCTATGGCTACACCTTC | CASSQDDSITGYGYTF
14 | TRBD1 | once | TRBJ2-7 | TRBV5-3 | TGTGCCAGAAGCTTGTGGACAGGGGAGATCGAGCAGTACTTC | CARSLWTGEIEQYF
12 | - | - | TRBJ2-5 | TRBV9 | TGTGCCAGCAGCCCCTCGGAGGAGACCCAGTACTTC | CASSPSEETQYF
16 | - | - | TRBJ2-7 | TRBV30 | TGTGCCTGGAGTGTATATTGGGACGGAAAGGAGGACGAGCAGTACTTC | CAWSVYWDGKEDEQYF
15 | TRBD1 | - | TRBJ2-1 | TRBV9 | TGTGCCAGCAGCCCCGAAGGCGGGACAGGAAATGAGCAGTTCTTC | CASSPEGGTGNEQFF
14 | - | - | TRBJ2-7 | TRBV15 | TGTGCCACCAGCAGAGGGGGATTTCCTCGCGAGCAGTACTTC | CATSRGGFPREQYF
13 | - | - | TRBJ2-3 | TRBV7-3 | TGTGCCAGCAGCTTAAGCGCGGGGGATACGCAGTATTTT | CASSLSAGDTQYF
15 | TRBD1 | few | TRBJ1-5 | TRBV6-5 | TGTGCCAGCAGTCGAACAGGGGTTGGCAATCAGCCCCAGCATTTT | CASSRTGVGNQPQHF
14 | - | - | TRBJ1-2 | TRBV19 | TGTGCCAGTAGTATCGACAGAGCTAACTATGGCTACACCTTC | CASSIDRANYGYTF
14 | - | once | TRBJ1-2 | TRBV9 | TGTGCCAGCAACCCAGGGGCGCTAAGCTATGGCTACACCTTC | CASNPGALSYGYTF
15 | TRBD2 | - | TRBJ2-3 | TRBV7-9 | TGTGCCAGCAGCTTCGCCGGCGGGAGATCCGATACGCAGTATTTT | CASSFAGGRSDTQYF
12 | - | - | TRBJ2-1 | TRBV10-2 | TGCGCCAGCAGAAGAACCTACAATGAGCAGTTCTTC | CASRRTYNEQFF
15 | TRBD1 | - | TRBJ1-5 | TRBV4-1 | TGCGCCAGCAGCAAGGGGGCAGGGGGCTTTCAGCCCCAGCATTTT | CASSKGAGGFQPQHF
14 | - | - | TRBJ1-5 | TRBV5-1 | TGCGCCAGCAGTGGGTCGGGGGGAGGTCAGCCCCAGCATTTT | CASSGSGGGQPQHF
12 | - | - | TRBJ1-5 | TRBV28 | TGTGCCACCAATTCAGGCAATCAGCCCCAGCATTTT | CATNSGNQPQHF
15 | - | - | TRBJ2-3 | TRBV7-9 | TGTGCCAGCAGCTTTGGTACCAATGTAGCAGATACGCAGTATTTT | CASSFGTNVADTQYF
16 | TRBD2 | - | TRBJ2-1 | TRBV19 | TGTGCCAGTAGTAGACCAGGGACTAGCGGTAGGAATGAGCAGTTCTTC | CASSRPGTSGRNEQFF
14 | - | few | TRBJ1-1 | TRBV4-1 | TGCGCCAGCAGCCGCCAGAGCATGAACACTGAAGCTTTCTTT | CASSRQSMNTEAFF
15 | TRBD2 | - | TRBJ2-1 | TRBV6-1 | TGTGCCAGCAGGAGGGCTAGCGGCTCCTACAATGAGCAGTTCTTC | CASRRASGSYNEQFF
14 | TRBD1 | - | TRBJ1-2 | TRBV5-1 | TGCGCCAGCAGCTTGTGGGCGGGACAGGATGGCTACACCTTC | CASSLWAGQDGYTF
11 | - | - | TRBJ2-7 | TRBV6-5 | TGTGCCAGCAGTTACAGAACTGAGCAGTACTTC | CASSYRTEQYF
17 | - | - | TRBJ1-6 | TRBV6-1 | TGTGCCAGCAGTGAACGGGGGCTCGCCCTTAATAATTCACCCCTCCACTTT | CASSERGLALNNSPLHF
16 | - | - | TRBJ1-4 | TRBV18 | TGTGCCAGCTCACCACCTGACGCCACTCGATCTGAAAAACTGTTTTTT | CASSPPDATRSEKLFF
13 | - | - | TRBJ2-7 | TRBV6-6 | TGTGCCAGCGCCCCCGGCCTTTCCTACGAGCAGTACTTC | CASAPGLSYEQYF
13 | - | - | TRBJ1-5 | TRBV10-3 | TGTGCCATCACCAACAACAGGGATCAGCCCCAGCATTTT | CAITNNRDQPQHF
16 | TRBD2 | - | TRBJ2-7 | TRBV19 | TGTGCCAGTAGCGCAGGGACTAGCGGGAGAGCGTACGAGCAGTACTTC | CASSAGTSGRAYEQYF
13 | - | - | TRBJ2-7 | TRBV6-1 | TGTGCCAGCAGTACAGGGGGGGGTTACGAGCAGTACTTC | CASSTGGGYEQYF
14 | TRBD1 | - | TRBJ1-2 | TRBV7-2 | TGTGCCAGCAGCTTCTGGGGTGACAGGGGAGGCTACACCTTC | CASSFWGDRGGYTF
15 | - | - | TRBJ2-2 | TRBV6-5 | TGTGCCAGCAGTTCATCCAATCTAGGAACCGGGGAGCTGTTTTTT | CASSSSNLGTGELFF
14 | - | - | TRBJ1-4 | TRBV7-2 | TGTGCCAGCAGCAGGGGCGGGTTCGGTGAAAAACTGTTTTTT | CASSRGGFGEKLFF
15 | TRBD1 | - | TRBJ2-7 | TRBV7-6 | TGTGCCAGCAGCTCCCCGGGACAGCGCTCCTACGAGCAGTACTTC | CASSSPGQRSYEQYF
17 | - | - | TRBJ2-3 | TRBV15 | TGTGCCACCAGCAGAGATATGCGAGGGGACGGCACAGATACGCAGTATTTT | CATSRDMRGDGTDTQYF
18 | TRBD2 | - | TRBJ2-1 | TRBV18 | TGTGCCAGCTCACCCCCAGCGGGAGGTCTGAAGGGGGACAATGAGCAGTTCTTC | CASSPPAGGLKGDNEQFF
14 | - | - | TRBJ1-6 | TRBV5-8 | TGTGCCAGCAGCTTTGGACAACGTGATTCACCCCTCCACTTT | CASSFGQRDSPLHF
14 | - | - | TRBJ2-7 | TRBV2 | TGTGCCAGCAGTGAGCGGCAGGGAGTGGGCGAGCAGTACTTC | CASSERQGVGEQYF
17 | TRBD2 | few | TRBJ2-1 | TRBV2 | TGTGCCAGCAGCTACAGTGGACTAGCGGGAGTATACAATGAGCAGTTCTTC | CASSYSGLAGVYNEQFF
13 | TRBD1 | - | TRBJ2-5 | TRBV11-2 | TGTGCCAGCAGCAGGGACAGGGGTGAGACCCAGTACTTC | CASSRDRGETQYF
17 | - | - | TRBJ2-6 | TRBV10-2 | TGCGCCAGCCGTGGCGGGGAAGGGCTCTCTGGGGCCAACGTCCTGACTTTC | CASRGGEGLSGANVLTF
15 | - | - | TRBJ2-2 | TRBV6-5 | TGTGCCAGCAGTCCCTGGGAAGAGAACACCGGGGAGCTGTTTTTT | CASSPWEENTGELFF
16 | - | - | TRBJ2-6 | TRBV5-4 | TGTGCCAGCAGCCACTTACAGAGCTCTGGGGCCAACGTCCTGACTTTC | CASSHLQSSGANVLTF
14 | - | - | TRBJ2-7 | TRBV30 | TGTGCCTGGAAAAGAGGGAGAAAGTCCTACGAGCAGTACTTC | CAWKRGRKSYEQYF
12 | TRBD1 | - | TRBJ1-1 | TRBV19 | TGTGCCAGTAGTCAGACAGGGGGCCGAGCTTTCTTT | CASSQTGGRAFF
15 | - | few | TRBJ2-5 | TRBV6-1 | TGTGCCAGCAGGCCTCAAGGACAGCAACAAGAGACCCAGTACTTC | CASRPQGQQQETQYF
15 | TRBD2 | - | TRBJ2-4 | TRBV5-1 | TGCGCCAGCAGCTTGAGCGGGGGGGCCCAAGGCATTCAGTACTTC | CASSLSGGAQGIQYF
15 | TRBD1 | - | TRBJ2-3 | TRBV6-5 | TGTGCCAGCAGTTTCCCCGGGACAGGGAAAGATACGCAGTATTTT | CASSFPGTGKDTQYF
13 | - | - | TRBJ1-1 | TRBV9 | TGTGCCAGCAGCCTTACACTGAACACTGAAGCTTTCTTT | CASSLTLNTEAFF
15 | TRBD2 | few | TRBJ2-2 | TRBV19 | TGTGCCACCAAAGTTAGCGGGAGTCGGACCGGGGAGCTGTTTTTT | CATKVSGSRTGELFF
14 | - | once | TRBJ2-7 | TRBV11-2 | TGTGCCAGCAGCTTAGCAGGACTCAGCTACGAGCAGTACTTC | CASSLAGLSYEQYF
14 | TRBD1 | - | TRBJ2-7 | TRBV15 | TGTGCCACCAGCAGGACAGGGTTCTCGTACGAGCAGTACTTC | CATSRTGFSYEQYF